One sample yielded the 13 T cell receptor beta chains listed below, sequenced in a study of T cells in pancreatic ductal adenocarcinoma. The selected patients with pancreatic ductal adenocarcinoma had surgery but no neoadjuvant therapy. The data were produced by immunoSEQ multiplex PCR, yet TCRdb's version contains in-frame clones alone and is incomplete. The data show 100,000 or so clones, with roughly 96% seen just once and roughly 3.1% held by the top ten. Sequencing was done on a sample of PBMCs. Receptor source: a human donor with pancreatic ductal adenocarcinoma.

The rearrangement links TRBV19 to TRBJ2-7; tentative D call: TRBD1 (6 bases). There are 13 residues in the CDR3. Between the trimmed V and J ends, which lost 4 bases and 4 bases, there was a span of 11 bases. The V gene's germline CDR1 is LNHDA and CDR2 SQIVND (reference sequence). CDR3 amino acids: CASSTGQPYEQYF. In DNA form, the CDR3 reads TGTGCCAGTAGTACGGGACAACCTTACGAGCAGTACTTC.

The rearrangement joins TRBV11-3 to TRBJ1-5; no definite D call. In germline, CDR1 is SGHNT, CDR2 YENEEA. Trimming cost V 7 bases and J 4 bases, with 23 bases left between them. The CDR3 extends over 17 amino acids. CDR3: CASNRGVGNRPNQPQHF. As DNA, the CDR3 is TGTGCCAGCAACCGCGGGGTGGGGAATCGCCCTAATCAGCCCCAGCATTTT. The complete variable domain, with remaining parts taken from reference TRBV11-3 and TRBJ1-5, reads EAGVVQSPRYKIIEKKQPVAFWCNPISGHNTLYWYLQNLGQGPELLIRYENEEAVDDSQLPKDRFSAERLKGVDSTLKIQPAELGDSAVYLCASNRGVGNRPNQPQHFGDGTRLSIL.

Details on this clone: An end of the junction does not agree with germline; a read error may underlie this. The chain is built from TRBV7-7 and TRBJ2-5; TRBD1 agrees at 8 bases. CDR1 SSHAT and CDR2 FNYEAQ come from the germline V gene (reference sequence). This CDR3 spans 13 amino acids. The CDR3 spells CASSKQGDETQYF. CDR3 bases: TGTGCTAGCAGCAAACAGGGGGACGAGACCCAGTACTTC.

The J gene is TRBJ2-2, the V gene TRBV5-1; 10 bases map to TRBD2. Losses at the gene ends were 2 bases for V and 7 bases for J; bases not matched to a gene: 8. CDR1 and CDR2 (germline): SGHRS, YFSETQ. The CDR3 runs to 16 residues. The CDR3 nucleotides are TGCGCCAGCAGCTTTGGGCTAGCGGGAGTCGTCGGGGAGCTGTTTTTT. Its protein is CASSFGLAGVVGELFF.

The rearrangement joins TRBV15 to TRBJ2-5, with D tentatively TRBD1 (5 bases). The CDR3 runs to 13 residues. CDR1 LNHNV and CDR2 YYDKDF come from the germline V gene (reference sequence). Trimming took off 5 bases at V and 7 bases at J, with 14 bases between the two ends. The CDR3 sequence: CATSLTTQGTQYF. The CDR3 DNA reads TGTGCCACCAGCCTTACTACCCAGGGGACCCAGTACTTC. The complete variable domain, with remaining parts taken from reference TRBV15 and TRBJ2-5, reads DAMVIQNPRYQVTQFGKPVTLSCSQTLNHNVMYWYQQKSSQAPKLLFHYYDKDFNNEADTPDNFQSRRPNTSFCFLDIRSPGLGDTAMYLCATSLTTQGTQYFGPGTRLLVL.

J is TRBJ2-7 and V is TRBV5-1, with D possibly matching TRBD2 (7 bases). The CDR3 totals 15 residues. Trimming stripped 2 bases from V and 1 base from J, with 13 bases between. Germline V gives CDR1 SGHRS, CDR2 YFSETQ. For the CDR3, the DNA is TGCGCCAGCAGCTTAGGGGGGGGTATGTCCTACGAGCAGTACTTC. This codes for CASSLGGGMSYEQYF.

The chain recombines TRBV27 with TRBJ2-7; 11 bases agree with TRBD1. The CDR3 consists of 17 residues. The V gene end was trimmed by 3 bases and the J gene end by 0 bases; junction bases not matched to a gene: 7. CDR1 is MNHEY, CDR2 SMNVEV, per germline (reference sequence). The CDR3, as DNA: TGTGCCAGCAGTTTTTTCGGACAGGGGGCTACCTCCTACGAGCAGTACTTC. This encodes CASSFFGQGATSYEQYF.

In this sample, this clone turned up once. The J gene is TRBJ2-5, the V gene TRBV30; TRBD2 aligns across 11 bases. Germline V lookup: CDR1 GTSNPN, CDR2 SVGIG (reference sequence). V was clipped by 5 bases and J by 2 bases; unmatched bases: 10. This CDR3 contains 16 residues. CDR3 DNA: TGTGCCTGGGGCAGGGGGCGGACTAGCGGGCAAGAGACCCAGTACTTC. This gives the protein CAWGRGRTSGQETQYF.

Here the CDR3 reads CASRDRSDTGELFF. As DNA, the CDR3 is TGTGCCAGCCGGGACAGGTCCGACACCGGGGAGCTGTTTTTT. This chain uses TRBV19 with TRBJ2-2; TRBD1 aligns across 8 bases. The V and J ends lost 9 bases and 3 bases, in that order; junction bases with no gene match: 6. This CDR3 spans 14 amino acids. Germline assignment: CDR1 LNHDA and CDR2 SQIVND (reference sequence).

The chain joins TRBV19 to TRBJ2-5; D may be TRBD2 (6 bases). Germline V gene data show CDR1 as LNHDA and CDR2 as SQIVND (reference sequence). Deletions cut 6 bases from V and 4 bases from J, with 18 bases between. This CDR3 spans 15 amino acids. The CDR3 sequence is CASRKEGQGRETQYF. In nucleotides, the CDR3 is TGTGCCAGTAGGAAGGAGGGGCAGGGACGAGAGACCCAGTACTTC.

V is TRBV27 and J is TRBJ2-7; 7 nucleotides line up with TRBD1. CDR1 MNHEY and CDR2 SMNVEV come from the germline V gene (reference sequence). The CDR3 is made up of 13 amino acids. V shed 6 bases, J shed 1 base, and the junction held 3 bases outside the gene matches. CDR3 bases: TGTGCCAGCAGACGACAGGGATCCTACGAGCAGTACTTC. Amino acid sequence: CASRRQGSYEQYF.

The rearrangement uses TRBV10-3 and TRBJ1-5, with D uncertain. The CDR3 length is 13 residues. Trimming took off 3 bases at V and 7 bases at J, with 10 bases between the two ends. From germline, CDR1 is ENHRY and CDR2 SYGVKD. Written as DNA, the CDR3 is TGTGCCATCAGTGAATCCCCCACACAGCCCCAGCATTTT. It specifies CAISESPTQPQHF.

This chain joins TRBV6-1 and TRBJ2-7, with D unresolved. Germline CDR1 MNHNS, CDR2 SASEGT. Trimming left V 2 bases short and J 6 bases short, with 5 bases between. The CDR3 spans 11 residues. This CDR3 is CASSESREQYF. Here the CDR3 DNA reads TGTGCCAGCAGTGAATCTCGCGAGCAGTACTTC.